This T cell receptor (beta chain) stems from a study of T cells after posttransplantation cyclophosphamide. The V end was cut by 4 bases, the J end by 8 bases, with 11 bases between. Germline lookup yields CDR1 SGHAT and CDR2 FQNNGV. This CDR3 region has 13 residues. Findings of the study overall: Recipient CMV seropositivity and CMV reactivation strongly tracked TRB clonality. Donor-recipient repertoire similarity was low at 1-2 months, rising over year one. Skin or GI-infiltrating T cells shared few TRB sequences with blood.

The data were produced by immunoSEQ multiplex PCR, yet TCRdb's version contains in-frame clones alone and is incomplete. The sample yields roughly 24,000 clones, around 89% seen once. Turning to this clone: Its antigen is not identified.

Sampled 1 year posttransplant, controls received myeloablative marrow transplants, methotrexate and a calcineurin inhibitor. Source: PBMCs, taken after an allogeneic stem cell transplant with a calcineurin inhibitor and methotrexate. The J gene is TRBJ1-4, the V gene TRBV11-2; D unresolved. This sequence originates from a female patient aged 50-59 years who received an allogeneic stem cell transplant from an unrelated donor, was CMV-positive, and had chronic GVHD only. Part of the T cells may come from the graft donor. The CDR3 region is CASSWSDGEKLFF. DNA of the CDR3: TGTGCCAGCAGCTGGAGTGACGGGGAAAAACTGTTTTTT. Complete variable domain (other parts from reference TRBV11-2 and TRBJ1-4): EAGVAQSPRYKIIEKRQSVAFWCNPISGHATLYWYQQILGQGPKLLIQFQNNGVVDDSQLPKDRFSAERLKGVDSTLKIQPAKLEDSAVYLCASSWSDGEKLFFGSGTQLSVL.